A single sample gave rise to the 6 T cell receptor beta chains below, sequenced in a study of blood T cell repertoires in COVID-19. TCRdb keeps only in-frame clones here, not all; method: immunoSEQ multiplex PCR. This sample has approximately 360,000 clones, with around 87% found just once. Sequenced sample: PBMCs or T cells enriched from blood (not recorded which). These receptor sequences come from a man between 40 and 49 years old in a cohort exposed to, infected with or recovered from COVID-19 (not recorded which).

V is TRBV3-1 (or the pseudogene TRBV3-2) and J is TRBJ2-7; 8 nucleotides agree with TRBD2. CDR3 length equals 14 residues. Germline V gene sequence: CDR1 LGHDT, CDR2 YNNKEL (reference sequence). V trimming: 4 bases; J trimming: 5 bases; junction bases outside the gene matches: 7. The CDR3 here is CASSLSGTRNEQYF. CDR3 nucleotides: TGTGCCAGCAGCCTGTCCGGGACTAGAAACGAGCAGTACTTC.

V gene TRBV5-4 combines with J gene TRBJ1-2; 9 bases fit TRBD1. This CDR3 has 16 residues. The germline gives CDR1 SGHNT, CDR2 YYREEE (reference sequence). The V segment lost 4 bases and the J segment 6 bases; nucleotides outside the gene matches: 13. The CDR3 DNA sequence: TGTGCCAGCAGCCGTCAACAGGGGGCGGTCCTCGATGGCTACACCTTC. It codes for CASSRQQGAVLDGYTF.

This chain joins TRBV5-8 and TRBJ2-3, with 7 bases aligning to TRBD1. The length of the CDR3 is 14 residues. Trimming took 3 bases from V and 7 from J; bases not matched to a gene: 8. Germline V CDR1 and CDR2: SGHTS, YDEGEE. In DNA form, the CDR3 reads TGTGCCAGCAGCTGGGGACAGTTCAAGAATACGCAGTATTTT. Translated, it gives CASSWGQFKNTQYF.

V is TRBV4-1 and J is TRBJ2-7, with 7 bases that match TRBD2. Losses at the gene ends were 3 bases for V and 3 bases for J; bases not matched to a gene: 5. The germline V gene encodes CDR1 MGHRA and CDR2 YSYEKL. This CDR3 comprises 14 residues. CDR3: CASSQIAGSYEQYF. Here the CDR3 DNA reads TGCGCCAGCAGCCAGATAGCGGGTAGCTACGAGCAGTACTTC.

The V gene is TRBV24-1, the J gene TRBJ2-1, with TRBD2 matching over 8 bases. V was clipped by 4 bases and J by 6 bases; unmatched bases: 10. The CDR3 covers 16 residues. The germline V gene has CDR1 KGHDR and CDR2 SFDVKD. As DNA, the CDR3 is TGTGCCACCAGTGACTCCGGGACTAGTATGGTCAATGAGCAGTTCTTC. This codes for CATSDSGTSMVNEQFF.

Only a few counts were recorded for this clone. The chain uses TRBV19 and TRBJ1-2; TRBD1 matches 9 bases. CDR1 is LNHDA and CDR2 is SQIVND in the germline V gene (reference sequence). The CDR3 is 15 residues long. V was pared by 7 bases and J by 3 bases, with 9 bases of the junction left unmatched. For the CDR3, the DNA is TGTGCCAGTACCCCGGGACAGGGATTTTACTATGGCTACACCTTC. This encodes CASTPGQGFYYGYTF.